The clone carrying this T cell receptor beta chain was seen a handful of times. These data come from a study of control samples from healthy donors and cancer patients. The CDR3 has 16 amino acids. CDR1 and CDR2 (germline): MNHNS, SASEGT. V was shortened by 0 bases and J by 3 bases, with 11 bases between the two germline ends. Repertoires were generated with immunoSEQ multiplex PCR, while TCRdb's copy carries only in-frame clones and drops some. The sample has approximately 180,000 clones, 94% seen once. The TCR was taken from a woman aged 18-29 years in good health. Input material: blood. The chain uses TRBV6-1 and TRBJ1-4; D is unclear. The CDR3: CASSEAGGGPNEKLFF. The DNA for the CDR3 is TGTGCCAGCAGTGAAGCGGGAGGAGGGCCTAATGAAAAACTGTTTTTT.